This is a list of T cell receptor beta chains from one sample in a study of control samples from healthy donors and cancer patients. Clones were sequenced by immunoSEQ multiplex PCR, and TCRdb holds only the in-frame ones, with some missing. The sample comprises 230,000 or so clones, just under 95% of which are singletons, and about 1.6% rests with the top ten. The sample comprised blood. These TCRs come from a man aged 45-65 years in good health. The CDR3 runs from the conserved cysteine through the conserved F or W. A D gene is named only where the DNA matches it firmly. A row's size may be missing; if present it is once, few, many or a size class.

J gene: TRBJ2-3
D gene: NA
clone size: NA
V gene: TRBV3-1/TRBV3-2
CDR3 DNA: TGTGCCCCCCGCGGCACAGATACGCAGTATTTT
CDR3 protein: CAPRGTDTQYF

J gene: TRBJ1-4
D gene: NA
clone size: once
V gene: TRBV9
CDR3 DNA: TGTGCCAGCAGCGGTGGGGAAGGGGGTCGAGAAAAACTGTTTTTT
CDR3 protein: CASSGGEGGREKLFF

J gene: TRBJ1-2
D gene: NA
clone size: NA
V gene: TRBV6-5
CDR3 DNA: TGTGCCAGCAGTTACACGGGGAATCGTGGCTACACCTTC
CDR3 protein: CASSYTGNRGYTF

J gene: TRBJ2-3
D gene: NA
clone size: NA
V gene: TRBV5-6
CDR3 DNA: TGTGCCAGCAGCTTTTATGATACGCAGTATTTT
CDR3 protein: CASSFYDTQYF

J gene: TRBJ1-1
D gene: NA
clone size: NA
V gene: TRBV7-9
CDR3 DNA: TGTGCCAGCAGGTCGGAACAGGGTCCGCGGAACACTGAAGCTTTCTTT
CDR3 protein: CASRSEQGPRNTEAFF

J gene: TRBJ1-1
D gene: NA
clone size: NA
V gene: TRBV5-1
CDR3 DNA: TGCGCCAGCAGCTTGGGGGTATGGGGAGGCACTGAAGCTTTCTTT
CDR3 protein: CASSLGVWGGTEAFF

J gene: TRBJ1-4
D gene: NA
clone size: NA
V gene: TRBV7-8
CDR3 DNA: TGTGCCAGCGGATACTCGGGATCTGAAAAACTGTTTTTT
CDR3 protein: CASGYSGSEKLFF

J gene: TRBJ1-1
D gene: NA
clone size: NA
V gene: TRBV19
CDR3 DNA: TGTGCCAGTAGTATAGATCTATCAGGGGAGGAGAACACTGAAGCTTTCTTT
CDR3 protein: CASSIDLSGEENTEAFF

J gene: TRBJ2-3
D gene: TRBD2
clone size: NA
V gene: TRBV28
CDR3 DNA: TGTGCCAGCACCTTAGGCCTAGCGGGGGTAGGTACGCAGTATTTT
CDR3 protein: CASTLGLAGVGTQYF

J gene: TRBJ2-2
D gene: TRBD1
clone size: NA
V gene: TRBV5-1
CDR3 DNA: TGCGCCAGCAGCTTATGGACAGGGTCGTCCGGGGAGCTGTTTTTT
CDR3 protein: CASSLWTGSSGELFF

J gene: TRBJ1-4
D gene: NA
clone size: NA
V gene: TRBV5-1
CDR3 DNA: TGCGCCAGCAGCTTTATTCCTTTACAGGGAGATGAAAAACTGTTTTTT
CDR3 protein: CASSFIPLQGDEKLFF

J gene: TRBJ1-5
D gene: NA
clone size: NA
V gene: TRBV5-1
CDR3 DNA: TGCGCCAGCAGCTTGGTGGCCGACGGGCAGCCCCAGCATTTT
CDR3 protein: CASSLVADGQPQHF

J gene: TRBJ1-5
D gene: TRBD1
clone size: NA
V gene: TRBV2
CDR3 DNA: TGTGCCAGTAGGTCCGGGACAGCCAACAATCAGCCCCAGCATTTT
CDR3 protein: CASRSGTANNQPQHF

J gene: TRBJ2-7
D gene: TRBD1
clone size: once
V gene: TRBV5-6
CDR3 DNA: TGTGCCAGCAGTGAATCCGGGACAGGGGGACACTACGAGCAGTACTTC
CDR3 protein: CASSESGTGGHYEQYF

J gene: TRBJ1-5
D gene: TRBD1
clone size: NA
V gene: TRBV28
CDR3 DNA: TGTGCCAGCAGTCCTACCGGACAGGGGAGGGGTCAGCCCCAGCATTTT
CDR3 protein: CASSPTGQGRGQPQHF

J gene: TRBJ1-5
D gene: NA
clone size: NA
V gene: TRBV4-1
CDR3 DNA: TGCGCCAGCAGCCACACCGGACGGACCACCGATCAGCCCCAGCATTTT
CDR3 protein: CASSHTGRTTDQPQHF

J gene: TRBJ1-2
D gene: NA
clone size: NA
V gene: TRBV3-1/TRBV3-2
CDR3 DNA: TGTGCCAGCAGCCAAGAGGGATGGGGCTACACCTTC
CDR3 protein: CASSQEGWGYTF

J gene: TRBJ2-3
D gene: TRBD2
clone size: few
V gene: TRBV24-1
CDR3 DNA: TGTGCCACCAGTGATTTAGGGGAGCGGGGAGGTTGGACAGATACGCAGTATTTT
CDR3 protein: CATSDLGERGGWTDTQYF

J gene: TRBJ1-6
D gene: NA
clone size: NA
V gene: TRBV7-3
CDR3 DNA: TGTGCCAGCAGCTCCTATAATTCACCCCTCCACTTT
CDR3 protein: CASSSYNSPLHF

J gene: TRBJ1-2
D gene: TRBD1
clone size: NA
V gene: TRBV2
CDR3 DNA: TGTGCCAGCAGTGAGACAGGGAATGGCTACACCTTC
CDR3 protein: CASSETGNGYTF

J gene: TRBJ2-2
D gene: NA
clone size: NA
V gene: TRBV10-3
CDR3 DNA: TGTGCCAACGGACGAGGCGGGGAGCTGTTTTTT
CDR3 protein: CANGRGGELFF

J gene: TRBJ2-3
D gene: TRBD1
clone size: NA
V gene: TRBV6-5
CDR3 DNA: TGTGCCAGCAGATTGGACAGGGGCACAGATACGCAGTATTTT
CDR3 protein: CASRLDRGTDTQYF